These T cell receptor beta chains were read from a single sample in a study of blood T cell repertoires in COVID-19. This table comes from immunoSEQ multiplex PCR, and its TCRdb copy is limited to in-frame clones, with some not included. The sample includes approximately 200,000 clones, approximately 85% seen only once; the top ten take approximately 10%. What was sequenced was peripheral blood. These receptors all come from a human donor with active or convalescent COVID-19. The donor label of this sample is uncertain. Both conserved end residues are part of each CDR3. The D gene is left open where the match is weak. Clone size is given for some rows only: seen once, a few or many times, or a class if the clone is expanded.

D gene	clone size	CDR3 length	V gene	J gene	CDR3 DNA	CDR3 protein
TRBD1	NA	16	TRBV9	TRBJ1-1	TGTGCCAGCAGCGGAACAGGGGGCGGCCCCCGGTCTCAAGCTTTCTTT	CASSGTGGGPRSQAFF
NA	NA	19	TRBV27	TRBJ2-2	TGTGCCAGCAGTTTATATCGGGGGTGGGCGGACGTTAACACCGGGGAGCTGTTTTTT	CASSLYRGWADVNTGELFF
TRBD2	once	14	TRBV2	TRBJ2-1	TGTGCCAGCAGCCGGGGGGGCTTGTCAAATGAGCAGTTCTTC	CASSRGGLSNEQFF
NA	NA	15	TRBV30	TRBJ2-1	TGTGCCTGGACCCCGGGCGGGGGCCCCTACAATGAGCAGTTCTTC	CAWTPGGGPYNEQFF
TRBD2	NA	16	TRBV11-3	TRBJ2-2	TGTGCCAGCAGCTTCTCTAGCGGGCATAACACCGGGGAGCTGTTTTTT	CASSFSSGHNTGELFF
TRBD2	NA	16	TRBV5-4	TRBJ2-1	TGTGCCAGCAGTTGGACTAGCGGGAGGGCACCCAATGAGCAGTTCTTC	CASSWTSGRAPNEQFF
TRBD2	NA	17	TRBV5-5	TRBJ2-6	TGTGCCAGCAGCTCGTTACTAGCGGGACCTGGGGCCAACGTCCTGACTTTC	CASSSLLAGPGANVLTF
NA	NA	16	TRBV11-3	TRBJ2-2	TGTGCCAGCAGCTTAGGACCAGGTTCGAACACCGGGGAGCTGTTTTTT	CASSLGPGSNTGELFF
TRBD2	NA	16	TRBV6-5	TRBJ2-3	TGTGCCAGCAGTTACTTCCCGACTAGCGGCACAGATACGCAGTATTTT	CASSYFPTSGTDTQYF
NA	NA	15	TRBV21-1	TRBJ1-2	TGTGCCAGCAGCAAAGTGGGGAGGGTCTCCTATGGCTACACCTTC	CASSKVGRVSYGYTF